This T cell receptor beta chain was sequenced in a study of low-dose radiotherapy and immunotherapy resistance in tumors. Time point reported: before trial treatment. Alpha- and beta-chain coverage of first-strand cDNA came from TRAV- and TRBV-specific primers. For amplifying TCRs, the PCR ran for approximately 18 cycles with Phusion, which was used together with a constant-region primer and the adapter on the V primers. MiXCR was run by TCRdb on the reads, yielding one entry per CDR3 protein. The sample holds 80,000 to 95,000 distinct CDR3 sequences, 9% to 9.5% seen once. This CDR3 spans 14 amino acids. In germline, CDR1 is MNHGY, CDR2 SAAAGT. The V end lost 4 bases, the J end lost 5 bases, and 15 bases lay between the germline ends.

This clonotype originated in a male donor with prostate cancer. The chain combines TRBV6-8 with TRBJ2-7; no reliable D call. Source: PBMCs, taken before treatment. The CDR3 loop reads CASSWGTTMNEQYF. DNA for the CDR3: TGTGCCAGCAGTTGGGGTACTACTATGAACGAGCAGTACTTC.